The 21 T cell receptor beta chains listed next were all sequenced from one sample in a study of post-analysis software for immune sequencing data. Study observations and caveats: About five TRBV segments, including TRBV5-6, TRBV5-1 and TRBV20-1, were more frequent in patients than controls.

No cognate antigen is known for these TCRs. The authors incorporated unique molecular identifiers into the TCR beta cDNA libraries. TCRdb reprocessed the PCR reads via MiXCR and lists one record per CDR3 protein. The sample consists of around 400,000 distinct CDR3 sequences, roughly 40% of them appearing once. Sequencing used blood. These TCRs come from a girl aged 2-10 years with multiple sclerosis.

CDR3 loop: CSARTASSYEQYF. Here the CDR3 DNA reads TGCAGCGCCAGGACAGCGAGCTCCTACGAGCAGTACTTC. The rearrangement uses TRBV29-1 and TRBJ2-7; possibly TRBD1 for D (6 bases). In germline, CDR1 is SQVTM, CDR2 ANQGSEA. This CDR3 is 13 amino acids long. V was pared by 7 bases and J by 0 bases, with 13 bases between.

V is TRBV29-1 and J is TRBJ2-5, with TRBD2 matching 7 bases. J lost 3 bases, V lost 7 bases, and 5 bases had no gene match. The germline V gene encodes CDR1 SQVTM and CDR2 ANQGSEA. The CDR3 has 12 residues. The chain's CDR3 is CSGRTREETQYF. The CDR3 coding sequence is TGCAGCGGAAGGACTAGAGAAGAGACCCAGTACTTC.

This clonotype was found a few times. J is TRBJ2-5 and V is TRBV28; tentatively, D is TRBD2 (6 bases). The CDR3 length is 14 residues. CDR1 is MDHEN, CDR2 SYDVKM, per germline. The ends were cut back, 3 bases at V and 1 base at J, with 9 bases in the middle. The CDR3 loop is CASSFSGPQETQYF. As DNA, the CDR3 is TGTGCCAGCAGTTTTAGCGGTCCCCAAGAGACCCAGTACTTC.

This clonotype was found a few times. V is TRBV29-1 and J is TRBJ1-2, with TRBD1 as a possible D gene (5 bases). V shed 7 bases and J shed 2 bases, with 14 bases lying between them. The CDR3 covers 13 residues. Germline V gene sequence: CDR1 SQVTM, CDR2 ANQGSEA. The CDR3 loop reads CSARDPANYGYTF. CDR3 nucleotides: TGCAGCGCCCGGGACCCAGCAAACTATGGCTACACCTTC.

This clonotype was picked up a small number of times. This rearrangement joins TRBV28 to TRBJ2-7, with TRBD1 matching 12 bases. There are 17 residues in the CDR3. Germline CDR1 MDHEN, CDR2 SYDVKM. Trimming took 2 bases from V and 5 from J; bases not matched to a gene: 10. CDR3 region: CASSLDPGTGGIHEQYF. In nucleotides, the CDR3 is TGTGCCAGCAGTTTAGACCCCGGGACAGGGGGCATACACGAGCAGTACTTC. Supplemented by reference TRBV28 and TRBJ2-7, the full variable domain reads DVKVTQSSRYLVKRTGEKVFLECVQDMDHENMFWYRQDPGLGLRLIYFSYDVKMKEKGDIPEGYSVSREKKERFSLILESASTNQTSMYLCASSLDPGTGGIHEQYFGPGTRLTVT.

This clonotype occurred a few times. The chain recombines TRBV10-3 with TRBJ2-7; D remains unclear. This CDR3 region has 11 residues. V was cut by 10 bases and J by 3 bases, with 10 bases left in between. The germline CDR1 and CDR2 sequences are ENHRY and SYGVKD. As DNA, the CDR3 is TGTGCCACCTTAACCGGCTACGAGCAGTACTTC. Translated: CATLTGYEQYF.

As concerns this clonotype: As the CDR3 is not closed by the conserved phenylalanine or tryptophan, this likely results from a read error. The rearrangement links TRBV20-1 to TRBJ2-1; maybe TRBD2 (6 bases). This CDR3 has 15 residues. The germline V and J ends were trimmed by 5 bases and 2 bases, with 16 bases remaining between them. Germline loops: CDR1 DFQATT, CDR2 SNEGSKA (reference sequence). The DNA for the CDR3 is TGCAGTGCTGCACACCGGGACTTCGCCTACAATGAGCAGTTCTGC. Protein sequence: CSAAHRDFAYNEQFC.

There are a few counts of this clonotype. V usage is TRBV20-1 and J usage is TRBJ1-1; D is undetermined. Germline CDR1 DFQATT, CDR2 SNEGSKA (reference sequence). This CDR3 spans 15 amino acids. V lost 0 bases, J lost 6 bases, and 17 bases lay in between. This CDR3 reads CSARDLRTGRPEAFF. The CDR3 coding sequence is TGCAGTGCTAGAGACTTGCGGACTGGAAGGCCTGAAGCTTTCTTT.

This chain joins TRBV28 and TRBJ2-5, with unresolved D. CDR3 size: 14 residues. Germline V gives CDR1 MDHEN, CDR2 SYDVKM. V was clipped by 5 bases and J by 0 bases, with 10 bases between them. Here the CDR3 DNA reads TGTGCCAGCAGTAACCCTTTCAACCAAGAGACCCAGTACTTC. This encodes CASSNPFNQETQYF.

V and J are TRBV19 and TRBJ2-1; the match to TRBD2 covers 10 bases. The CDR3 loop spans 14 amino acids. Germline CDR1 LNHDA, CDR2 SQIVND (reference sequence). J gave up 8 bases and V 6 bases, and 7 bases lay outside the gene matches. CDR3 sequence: CASSPLAGQDEQFF. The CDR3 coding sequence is TGTGCCAGTAGCCCACTAGCGGGACAAGATGAGCAGTTCTTC.

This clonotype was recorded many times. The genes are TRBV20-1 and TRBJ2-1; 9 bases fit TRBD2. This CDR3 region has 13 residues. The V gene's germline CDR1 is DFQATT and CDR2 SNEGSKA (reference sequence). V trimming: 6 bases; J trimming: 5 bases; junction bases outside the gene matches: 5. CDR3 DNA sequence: TGCAGTGCCGCTAGCGGGGAAGACAATGAGCAGTTCTTC. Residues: CSAASGEDNEQFF.

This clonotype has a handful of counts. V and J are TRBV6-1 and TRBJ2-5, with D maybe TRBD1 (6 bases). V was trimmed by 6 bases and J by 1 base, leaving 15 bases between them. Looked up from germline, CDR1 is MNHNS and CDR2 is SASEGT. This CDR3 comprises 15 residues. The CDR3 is CASRKPRTVQETQYF. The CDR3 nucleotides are TGTGCCAGCAGGAAACCAAGGACAGTCCAAGAGACCCAGTACTTC.

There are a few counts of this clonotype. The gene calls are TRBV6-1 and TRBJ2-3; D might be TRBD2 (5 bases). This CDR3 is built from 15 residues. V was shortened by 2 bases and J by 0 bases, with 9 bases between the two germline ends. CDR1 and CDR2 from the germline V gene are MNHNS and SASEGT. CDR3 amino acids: CASSEIATSTDTQYF. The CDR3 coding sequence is TGTGCCAGCAGTGAAATAGCGACTAGCACAGATACGCAGTATTTT.

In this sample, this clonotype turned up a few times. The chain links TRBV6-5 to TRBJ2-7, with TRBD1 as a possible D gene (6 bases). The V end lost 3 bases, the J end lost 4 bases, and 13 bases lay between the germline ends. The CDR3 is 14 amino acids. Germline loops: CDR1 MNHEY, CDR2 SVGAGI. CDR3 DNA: TGTGCCAGCAGTTATGTAGGGGGTAGGTACGAGCAGTACTTC. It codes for CASSYVGGRYEQYF.

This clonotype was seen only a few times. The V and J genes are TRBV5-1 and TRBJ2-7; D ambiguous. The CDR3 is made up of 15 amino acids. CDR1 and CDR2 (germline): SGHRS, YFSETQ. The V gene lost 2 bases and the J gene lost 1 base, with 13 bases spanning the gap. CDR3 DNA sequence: TGCGCCAGCAGCTTCACGTTGGCCGATTCCTACGAGCAGTACTTC. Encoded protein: CASSFTLADSYEQYF.

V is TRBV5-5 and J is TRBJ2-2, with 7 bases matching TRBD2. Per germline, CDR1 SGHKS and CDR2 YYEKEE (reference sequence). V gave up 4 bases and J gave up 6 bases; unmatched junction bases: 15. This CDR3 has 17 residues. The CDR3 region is CASSPISGREYPGELFF. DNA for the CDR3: TGTGCCAGCAGCCCCATTTCGGGGCGGGAGTATCCCGGGGAGCTGTTTTTT. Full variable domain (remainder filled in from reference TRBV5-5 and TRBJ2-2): DAGVTQSPTHLIKTRGQQVTLRCSPISGHKSVSWYQQVLGQGPQFIFQYYEKEERGRGNFPDRFSARQFPNYSSELNVNALLLGDSALYLCASSPISGREYPGELFFGEGSRLTVL.

The DNA for the CDR3 is TGTGCCAGCAGCCAAGAAACTTACGGGGTCGAGCAGTACTTC. Its protein is CASSQETYGVEQYF. The chain joins TRBV3-1 to TRBJ2-7, with D possibly matching TRBD2 (5 bases). Germline-derived CDR1 and CDR2 are LGHDT and YNNKEL (reference sequence). This CDR3 is 14 amino acids long. Trimming took 0 bases from V and 6 from J, leaving 12 bases between them.

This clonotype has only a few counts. The CDR3 DNA follows: TGCGCCAGCAGCCAACAAGCGGGGAATGAGCAGTTCTTC. It is translated as CASSQQAGNEQFF. V and J are TRBV4-3 and TRBJ2-1; 7 bases agree with TRBD2. Germline V CDR1 and CDR2: LGHNA, YSLEER. The CDR3 runs to 13 residues. J gave up 7 bases and V 2 bases, and 2 bases lay outside the gene matches.

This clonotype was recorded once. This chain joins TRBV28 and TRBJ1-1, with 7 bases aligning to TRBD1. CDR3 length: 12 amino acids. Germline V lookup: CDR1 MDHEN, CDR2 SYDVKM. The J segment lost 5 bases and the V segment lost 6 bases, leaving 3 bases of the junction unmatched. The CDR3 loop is CASRNRGTEAFF. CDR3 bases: TGTGCCAGCAGGAACAGGGGAACTGAAGCTTTCTTT.

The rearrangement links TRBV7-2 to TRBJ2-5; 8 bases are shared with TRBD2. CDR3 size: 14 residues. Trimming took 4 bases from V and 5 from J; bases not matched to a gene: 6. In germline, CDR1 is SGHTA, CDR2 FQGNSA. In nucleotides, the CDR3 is TGTGCCAGCAGCTCCTCCCCGGGGGGGGAGACCCAGTACTTC. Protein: CASSSSPGGETQYF.

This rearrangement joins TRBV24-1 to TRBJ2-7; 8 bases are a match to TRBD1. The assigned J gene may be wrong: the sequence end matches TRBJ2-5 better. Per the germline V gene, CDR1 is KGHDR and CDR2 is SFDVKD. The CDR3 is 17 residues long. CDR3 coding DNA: TGTGCCACCAGTGACCCCTTCGAAACGGCAGGGGGCTCGACCCAGTACTTC. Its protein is CATSDPFETAGGSTQYF.